These 28 T cell receptor beta chains came from one sample sequenced in a study of T cell responses to AZD1222 COVID-19 vaccine. Produced via immunoSEQ multiplex PCR; TCRdb's table is partial and in-frame only. Of about 56,000 clones listed, roughly 90% are singletons. Sequencing was performed on peripheral blood, taken 28 days after the second AZD1222 dose. These receptors all come from an adult who received the AZD1222 COVID-19 vaccine.

The rearrangement links TRBV7-2 to TRBJ2-1, with D possibly being TRBD2 (6 bases). The germline V and J ends were trimmed by 5 bases and 0 bases, with 11 bases remaining between them. CDR1 and CDR2 (germline): SGHTA, FQGNSA. This CDR3 has 15 residues. CDR3 protein: CASSLSGSSYNEQFF. CDR3 DNA: TGTGCCAGCAGCCTTAGCGGTAGCTCCTACAATGAGCAGTTCTTC. Looking up the rest from reference TRBV7-2 and TRBJ2-1 gives the full variable domain: GAGVSQSPSNKVTEKGKDVELRCDPISGHTALYWYRQSLGQGLEFLIYFQGNSAPDKSGLPSDRFSAERTGGSVSTLTIQRTQQEDSAVYLCASSLSGSSYNEQFFGPGTRLTVL.

This rearrangement joins TRBV29-1 to TRBJ2-2; a weak D match, TRBD2 (7 bases). V lost 7 bases to trimming and J lost 0 bases, with 18 bases between them. Germline loops: CDR1 SQVTM, CDR2 ANQGSEA. The CDR3 length is 16 residues. CDR3 sequence (DNA): TGCAGCGGGGGAGGGTTAGGGACATCGAACACCGGGGAGCTGTTTTTT. Encoded protein: CSGGGLGTSNTGELFF.

This chain links TRBV9 with TRBJ2-3; 14 bases align to TRBD2. The CDR3 contains 18 residues. Germline V CDR1 and CDR2: SGDLS, YYNGEE. Trimming took 3 bases from V and 6 from J; bases not matched to a gene: 12. CDR3 in DNA: TGTGCCAGCAGCGGGGGACTAGCGGGGGCACCTTCTTTCGATACGCAGTATTTT. Amino acid sequence: CASSGGLAGAPSFDTQYF.

This clone was counted once. This chain uses TRBV28 with TRBJ2-5; no definite D call. Germline CDR1 is MDHEN and CDR2 is SYDVKM. V gave up 6 bases and J gave up 5 bases, with 10 bases separating them. CDR3 size: 12 residues. The CDR3 here is CASRPTWETQYF. The CDR3 DNA follows: TGTGCCAGCAGGCCGACTTGGGAGACCCAGTACTTC.

CDR3 amino acids: CASSFGGLTYNEQFF. The CDR3 DNA is TGTGCCAGCAGCTTCGGGGGCCTAACCTACAATGAGCAGTTCTTC. The chain combines TRBV7-9 with TRBJ2-1; D may correspond to TRBD1 or TRBD2 (6 bases each). V dropped 3 bases and J dropped 2 bases, with 11 bases sitting between them. Per the germline V gene, CDR1 is SEHNR and CDR2 is FQNEAQ (reference sequence). CDR3 length: 15 amino acids.

The chain employs TRBV7-9 and TRBJ1-4, with 7 positions matching TRBD1. Trimming at V came to 6 bases and at J to 5 bases, leaving 6 bases not matched to a gene. The germline gives CDR1 SEHNR, CDR2 FQNEAQ (reference sequence). This CDR3 is built from 14 residues. The CDR3 loop reads CASSWTGGNEKLFF. For the CDR3, the DNA is TGTGCCAGCAGTTGGACAGGTGGAAATGAAAAACTGTTTTTT.

The rearrangement joins TRBV3-1 (or the pseudogene TRBV3-2) to TRBJ2-5; D may be TRBD2 (6 bases). This CDR3 contains 15 residues. Germline V CDR1 and CDR2: LGHDT, YNNKEL (reference sequence). Deletions cut 3 bases from V and 4 bases from J, with 15 bases between. CDR3 nucleotide sequence: TGTGCCAGCAGCCAGCCGGGACTGCCTAGAGAGACCCAGTACTTC. It yields the protein CASSQPGLPRETQYF.

The chain recombines TRBV14 with TRBJ2-7; TRBD1 matches 8 bases. This CDR3 comprises 14 residues. The V gene's germline CDR1 is SGHDN and CDR2 FVKESK. Trimming cost V 4 bases and J 2 bases; bases outside gene matches: 4. The CDR3 sequence: CASSPGTGTYEQYF. CDR3 DNA: TGTGCCAGCAGCCCCGGGACAGGAACCTACGAGCAGTACTTC. The full variable domain, with the rest looked up from reference TRBV14 and TRBJ2-7, is EAGVTQFPSHSVIEKGQTVTLRCDPISGHDNLYWYRRVMGKEIKFLLHFVKESKQDESGMPNNRFLAERTGGTYSTLKVQPAELEDSGVYFCASSPGTGTYEQYFGPGTRLTVT.

The V call is TRBV29-1, the J call TRBJ2-3; D is perhaps TRBD1 (6 bases). Per germline, CDR1 SQVTM and CDR2 ANQGSEA. Between the trimmed V and J ends, which lost 6 bases and 1 base, there was a span of 17 bases. This CDR3 is 15 amino acids long. The CDR3 spells CSVCYRVRGTDTQYF. The CDR3 region has the DNA TGCAGCGTGTGTTACAGGGTTAGGGGCACAGATACGCAGTATTTT.

The chain has TRBV12-3 or TRBV12-4 and TRBJ1-1; D gene unclear. The CDR3 extends over 12 amino acids. Trimming took 3 bases from V and 0 from J, leaving 2 bases between them. In DNA form, the CDR3 reads TGTGCCAGCAGTTTTGTGAACACTGAAGCTTTCTTT. Translation: CASSFVNTEAFF.

V usage is TRBV6-6 and J usage is TRBJ2-6, with D unclear. The CDR3 consists of 15 residues. Per germline, CDR1 MNHNY and CDR2 SVGAGI (reference sequence). V was shortened by 4 bases and J by 0 bases, with 7 bases between the two germline ends. CDR3 coding DNA: TGTGCCAGCAGTTCAGAGAACTCTGGGGCCAACGTCCTGACTTTC. Translation: CASSSENSGANVLTF.

The rearrangement joins TRBV3-1 (or the pseudogene TRBV3-2) to TRBJ1-5; TRBD1 matches at 9 bases. This CDR3 comprises 14 residues. Germline lookup yields CDR1 LGHDT and CDR2 YNNKEL (reference sequence). V gave up 3 bases and J gave up 4 bases; unmatched junction bases: 1. CDR3 region: CASSHGTGNQPQHF. Written as DNA, the CDR3 is TGTGCCAGCAGCCACGGGACAGGGAATCAGCCCCAGCATTTT.

The V and J genes are TRBV7-8 and TRBJ1-4; 7 nucleotides align to TRBD1. This CDR3 is built from 17 residues. CDR1 and CDR2 (germline): SGHVS, FQNEAQ. J gave up 8 bases and V 5 bases, and 17 bases lay outside the gene matches. The DNA of the CDR3 is TGTGCCAGCAGCCCGACCCAAGGGACAGCCCTCTGGGAAAAACTGTTTTTT. Translating gives CASSPTQGTALWEKLFF.

The chain links TRBV9 to TRBJ2-1; 7 bases agree with TRBD2. This CDR3 has 13 residues. From germline, CDR1 is SGDLS and CDR2 YYNGEE. Trimming took 4 bases from V and 12 from J; bases not matched to a gene: 10. The CDR3 here is CASSPSPSGRQFF. The CDR3 DNA reads TGTGCCAGCAGCCCCTCTCCTAGCGGCCGGCAGTTCTTC.

J is TRBJ2-7 and V is TRBV10-1; 9 bases agree with TRBD1. Germline trimming cut 2 bases from V and 5 bases from J; bases unmatched to any gene: 10. This CDR3 has 16 residues. Germline V lookup: CDR1 WNHNN, CDR2 SYGVQD (reference sequence). CDR3 protein: CASSEGQGTVKDEQYF. The CDR3, as DNA: TGCGCCAGCAGTGAGGGACAGGGGACGGTTAAAGACGAGCAGTACTTC.

The chain links TRBV18 to TRBJ2-1; TRBD1 matches 10 bases. The ends lost 8 bases at V and 6 bases at J; junction bases unmatched: 7. Looked up from germline, CDR1 is KGHSH and CDR2 is LQKENI. The CDR3 covers 14 residues. As DNA, the CDR3 is TGTGCCAGCAAGAGGGACAGGGGCACCAATGAGCAGTTCTTC. Residues: CASKRDRGTNEQFF.

V usage is TRBV7-9 and J usage is TRBJ1-2, with no clear D. This CDR3 region has 15 residues. V was clipped by 1 base and J by 1 base, with 10 bases between them. CDR1 is SEHNR, CDR2 FQNEAQ, per germline (reference sequence). DNA of the CDR3: TGTGCCAGCAGCTTAGGAACAGAGGTTAACTATGGCTACACCTTC. Amino acid sequence: CASSLGTEVNYGYTF.

V is TRBV30 and J is TRBJ1-6, with 12 bases that match TRBD1. The J segment lost 9 bases and the V segment lost 4 bases, leaving 4 bases of the junction unmatched. CDR1 GTSNPN and CDR2 SVGIG come from the germline V gene (reference sequence). The CDR3 has 14 residues. The CDR3: CAWKGTGGFSPLHF. CDR3 DNA sequence: TGTGCCTGGAAAGGGACAGGGGGCTTTTCACCCCTCCACTTT.

The chain uses TRBV5-4 and TRBJ2-7; D may match TRBD1 or TRBD2 (5 bases each). The V gene lost 2 bases and the J gene lost 3 bases, with 9 bases spanning the gap. Germline CDR1 SGHNT, CDR2 YYREEE (reference sequence). The CDR3 spans 13 residues. CDR3 residues: CASSLDSGYEQYF. For the CDR3, the DNA is TGTGCCAGCAGCTTAGACAGCGGCTACGAGCAGTACTTC.

The chain couples TRBV2 to TRBJ1-6; 8 bases fit TRBD1. The CDR3 totals 15 residues. With V trimmed by 6 bases and J by 9 bases, 10 bases remained unmatched. Per germline, CDR1 SNHLY and CDR2 FYNNEI. DNA for the CDR3: TGTGCCAGCAGCCCGAGGACAGGGTCGAGTTCACCCCTCCACTTT. This gives the protein CASSPRTGSSSPLHF.

Only one count was recorded for this clone. This chain joins TRBV19 and TRBJ1-4; D not resolved. Between the trimmed V and J ends, which lost 0 bases and 3 bases, there was a span of 11 bases. Per germline, CDR1 LNHDA and CDR2 SQIVND (reference sequence). The CDR3 extends over 16 amino acids. CDR3 protein: CASSIDQVGANEKLFF. The CDR3 DNA reads TGTGCCAGTAGTATAGATCAAGTCGGGGCTAATGAAAAACTGTTTTTT.

The rearrangement uses TRBV5-4 and TRBJ2-2; the match to TRBD1 covers 7 bases. The length of the CDR3 is 15 residues. The germline V gene encodes CDR1 SGHNT and CDR2 YYREEE (reference sequence). The V gene end was trimmed by 0 bases and the J gene end by 5 bases; junction bases not matched to a gene: 4. In DNA form, the CDR3 reads TGTGCCAGCAGCTTGGGGCAGGGGGAGACCGGGGAGCTGTTTTTT. Its translation: CASSLGQGETGELFF.

The chain couples TRBV18 to TRBJ2-7, with D uncertain. Per the germline V gene, CDR1 is KGHSH and CDR2 is LQKENI. This CDR3 has 13 residues. V was trimmed by 4 bases and J by 5 bases, leaving 12 bases between them. As DNA, the CDR3 is TGTGCCAGCTCACGGACGGAAAGGGACGAGCAGTACTTC. This encodes CASSRTERDEQYF. Together with reference TRBV18 and TRBJ2-7, the CDR3 gives the full variable domain: NAGVMQNPRHLVRRRGQEARLRCSPMKGHSHVYWYRQLPEEGLKFMVYLQKENIIDESGMPKERFSAEFPKEGPSILRIQQVVRGDSAAYFCASSRTERDEQYFGPGTRLTVT.

This clone was seen a single time. The chain carries TRBV3-1 (or the pseudogene TRBV3-2) and TRBJ1-5, with D possibly being TRBD1 (5 bases). CDR3 size: 15 residues. V lost 1 base, J lost 2 bases, and 9 bases lay in between. Germline lookup yields CDR1 LGHDT and CDR2 YNNKEL (reference sequence). The CDR3 coding sequence is TGTGCCAGCAGCCAAGGGGGGACCGGCAATCAGCCCCAGCATTTT. Protein sequence: CASSQGGTGNQPQHF.

The CDR3 nucleotides are TGCGCCAGCAGCCAAGGGGACACACCCTCCTACGAGCAGTACTTC. Translating gives CASSQGDTPSYEQYF. The chain carries TRBV4-3 and TRBJ2-7, with D perhaps TRBD1 (6 bases). Deletions cut 1 base from V and 0 bases from J, with 10 bases between. Per the germline V gene, CDR1 is LGHNA and CDR2 is YSLEER. This CDR3 contains 15 residues.

V and J are TRBV9 and TRBJ2-7; 13 bases fit TRBD2. Germline values: CDR1 SGDLS, CDR2 YYNGEE. This CDR3 is built from 15 residues. With V trimmed by 4 bases and J by 6 bases, 7 bases remained unmatched. As DNA, the CDR3 is TGTGCCAGCAGCACTGGACTAGCGGGAGAATCCGAGCAGTACTTC. Translated: CASSTGLAGESEQYF.

The chain joins TRBV4-1 to TRBJ2-7; either TRBD1 or TRBD2 may supply D (5 bases each). The CDR3 covers 15 residues. Germline CDR1 reads MGHRA; CDR2 reads YSYEKL. Trimming stripped 2 bases from V and 3 bases from J, with 14 bases between. The CDR3 sequence is CASSQRTGTLYEQYF. Written as DNA, the CDR3 is TGCGCCAGCAGCCAACGGACGGGGACCCTCTACGAGCAGTACTTC.

CDR3 bases: TGTGCCTGGAACAGGGATCGTAGCCAGCCCCAGCATTTT. Translation: CAWNRDRSQPQHF. The chain carries TRBV30 and TRBJ1-5, with a weak D call TRBD1 (6 bases). Germline V CDR1 and CDR2: GTSNPN, SVGIG (reference sequence). The V end lost 4 bases, the J end lost 7 bases, and 14 bases lay between the germline ends. The length of the CDR3 is 13 residues.